This T cell receptor beta chain was sequenced for a study of shared clonotypes between healthy human individuals. Sequencing used immunoSEQ multiplex PCR; TCRdb keeps in-frame clones, though not all of them. The sample includes millions of clones, roughly nine tenths seen only once; the top ten take 0.11% to 0.15%. Germline loops: CDR1 SNHLY, CDR2 FYNNEI. This CDR3 region has 10 residues. The V end was cut by 11 bases, the J end by 6 bases, with 10 bases between. The source material was naive CD4+ T cells sorted from blood. Subset of the sample: CD45RA+ positively selected. This sequence was found in a man between 18 and 35 years old in good health. The V and J genes are TRBV2 and TRBJ1-2, with TRBD1 as a possible D gene (6 bases). CDR3 region: CAGYRDGYTF. In DNA, the CDR3 is TGTGCCGGCTACAGGGATGGCTACACCTTC. The complete variable domain, with remaining parts taken from reference TRBV2 and TRBJ1-2, reads EPEVTQTPSHQVTQMGQEVILRCVPISNHLYFYWYRQILGQKVEFLVSFYNNEISEKSEIFDDQFSVERPDGSNFTLKIRSTKLEDSAMYFCAGYRDGYTFGSGTRLTVV.